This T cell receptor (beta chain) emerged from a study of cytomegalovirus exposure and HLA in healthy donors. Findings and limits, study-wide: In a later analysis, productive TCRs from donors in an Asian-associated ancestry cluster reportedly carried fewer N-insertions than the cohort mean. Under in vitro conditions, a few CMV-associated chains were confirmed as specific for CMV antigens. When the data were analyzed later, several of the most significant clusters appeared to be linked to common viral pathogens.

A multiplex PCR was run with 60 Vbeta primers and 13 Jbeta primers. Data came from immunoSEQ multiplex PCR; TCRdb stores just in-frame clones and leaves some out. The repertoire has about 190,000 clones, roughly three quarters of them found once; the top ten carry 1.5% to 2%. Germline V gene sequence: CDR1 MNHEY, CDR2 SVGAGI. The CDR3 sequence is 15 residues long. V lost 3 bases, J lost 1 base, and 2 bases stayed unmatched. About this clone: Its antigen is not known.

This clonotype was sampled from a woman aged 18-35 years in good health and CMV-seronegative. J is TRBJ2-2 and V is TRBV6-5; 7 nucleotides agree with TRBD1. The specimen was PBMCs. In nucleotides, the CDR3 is TGTGCCAGCAGTTATGGGACAGAGAACACCGGGGAGCTGTTTTTT. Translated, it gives CASSYGTENTGELFF.